The source of this TCR beta chain is a study of graft-versus-host responses after intestinal transplantation. TCRdb's table, derived via immunoSEQ multiplex PCR, lists solely in-frame clones and lacks some. The sample yields about 39,000 clones, 90% to 95% seen once. For this clone: The antigen is unknown.

The V segment lost 4 bases and the J segment 8 bases; nucleotides outside the gene matches: 7. CDR1 is MNHEY and CDR2 is SVGAGI in the germline V gene. The CDR3 covers 13 residues. The rearrangement joins TRBV6-5 to TRBJ1-2; 7 bases align to TRBD1. Sequenced here: unstimulated CD8+ T cells sorted from spleen or lymph node cells, sampled before transplant. The receptor was derived from a human donor who was the organ donor for an intestinal transplant. CDR3 sequence: CASSSTSGGGYTF. CDR3 nucleotide sequence: TGTGCCAGCAGTTCGACTTCAGGGGGAGGCTACACCTTC.